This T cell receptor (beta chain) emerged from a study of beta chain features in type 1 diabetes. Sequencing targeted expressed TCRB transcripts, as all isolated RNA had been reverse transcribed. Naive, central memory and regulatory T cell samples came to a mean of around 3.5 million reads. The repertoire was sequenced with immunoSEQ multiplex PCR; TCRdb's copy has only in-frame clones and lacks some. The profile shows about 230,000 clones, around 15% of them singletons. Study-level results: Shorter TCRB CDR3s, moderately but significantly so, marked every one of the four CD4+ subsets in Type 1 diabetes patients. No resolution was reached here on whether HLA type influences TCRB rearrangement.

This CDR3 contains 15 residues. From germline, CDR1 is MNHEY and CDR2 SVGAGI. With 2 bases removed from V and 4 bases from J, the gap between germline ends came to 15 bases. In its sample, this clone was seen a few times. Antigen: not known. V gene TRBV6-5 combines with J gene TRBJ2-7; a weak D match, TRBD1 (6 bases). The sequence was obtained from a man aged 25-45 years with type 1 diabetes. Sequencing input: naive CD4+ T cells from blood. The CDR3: CASSYPGRGPYEQYF. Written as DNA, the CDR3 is TGTGCCAGCAGTTACCCCGGCAGGGGACCTTACGAGCAGTACTTC.